This T cell receptor beta chain appears in the sequencing data of a study of T-cell memory formation after mild COVID-19. TCRdb reprocessed the 5' RACE reads via MiXCR and lists one record per CDR3 protein. The sample lists about 350,000 distinct CDR3 sequences; approximately 13% were seen once. The germline V gene has CDR1 LGHNA and CDR2 YSLEER. After removal of 0 bases from V and 4 bases from J, the junction contained 5 bases not matched to a gene. This CDR3 is 16 amino acids long. The receptor was isolated from a man younger than 35 who had mild COVID-19 (a few samples of this study predate the infection). Cell type and time point are not known. The chain combines TRBV4-3 with TRBJ2-1, with 8 positions matching TRBD2. Sequencing was carried out using PBMCs or a T cell subset sorted from them (not recorded which). CDR3 residues: CASSQDRASGYNEQFF. CDR3 sequence (DNA): TGCGCCAGCAGCCAAGATCGGGCTAGCGGGTACAATGAGCAGTTCTTC.